Listed here are 23 T cell receptor beta chains from one sample, sequenced in a study of tumor-infiltrating lymphocytes in primary liver carcinoma. Constant-region priming of approximately 500 ng total RNA yielded TCR beta cDNA. ARM-PCR, slightly modified, supplied the TCR beta libraries through three nested multiplex PCR rounds. A C-beta reverse primer and TRBV1-TRBV30 forward primers served in each of the first two PCR rounds, at 9 to 11 cycles apiece. TCRdb re-called the multiplex PCR reads through MiXCR, storing one row per CDR3 protein. The data show about 96,000 distinct CDR3 sequences, with just under 70% seen just once and 27% held by the top ten. Each 20-30 mg portion of unsorted bulk tissue served as the source for co-extraction of RNA and DNA. Sequenced: tumor-adjacent normal liver tissue. These receptors were collected from a man aged 40-50 years with primary liver carcinoma and hepatitis B virus infection.

The chain couples TRBV30 to TRBJ2-3; 11 bases agree with TRBD2. Germline V lookup: CDR1 GTSNPN, CDR2 SVGIG (reference sequence). The CDR3 consists of 15 residues. Trimming removed 2 bases from V and 4 bases from J; junction bases left unmatched: 5. This CDR3 reads CAWSSLAGGADTQYF. For the CDR3, the DNA is TGTGCCTGGAGTTCATTAGCGGGAGGGGCAGATACGCAGTATTTT.

Points on this clonotype: No conserved phenylalanine or tryptophan is present at the end of the CDR3, so a read error is the likely explanation. The J gene is TRBJ2-1, the V gene TRBV29-1; D unclear. The germline gives CDR1 SQVTM, CDR2 ANQGSEA. V was trimmed by 4 bases and J by 7 bases, leaving 14 bases between them. The CDR3 is 13 amino acids. The DNA for the CDR3 is TGCAGCGTTGCCTCCTTTGAGGATAATGAGCAGTTCTTG. The encoded protein is CSVASFEDNEQFL.

This clonotype was observed many times. A read error may be the cause here, since a much bigger clone is one base away. The J gene is TRBJ2-1, the V gene TRBV11-1; 14 positions match TRBD2. Looked up from germline, CDR1 is SGHAT and CDR2 is FQDESV (reference sequence). CDR3 size: 15 residues. The CDR3 sequence is CTSSRLAGGRNEQFF. The DNA of the CDR3 is TGTACCAGCAGCAGACTAGCGGGAGGGCGCAATGAGCAGTTCTTC.

There are a few counts of this clonotype. This sequence may be a read error, since a much larger clone differs from it by one base. The V gene is TRBV6-1, the J gene TRBJ1-5, with D possibly being TRBD1 (6 bases). Looked up from germline, CDR1 is MNHNS and CDR2 is SASEGT. The CDR3 covers 15 residues. CDR3 coding DNA: TGTACCAGCACGCTCGGGACACCTAGCAATCAGCCCCAGCATTTT. Translated: CTSTLGTPSNQPQHF.

This clonotype turned up a few times. The germline gene is not matched at one end of the junction; a read error may be the cause. This chain connects TRBV6-2 or TRBV6-3 to TRBJ2-7, with TRBD1 identical over 7 bases. Germline V gene sequence: CDR1 MNHEY, CDR2 SVGEGT. CDR3 length: 14 residues. The CDR3 loop reads CVSSRQGITDEQYF. In nucleotides, the CDR3 is TGTGTCAGCAGTAGACAGGGAATAACGGACGAGCAGTACTTC.

A remark on this clonotype: One end of the junction does not line up with germline, which may come from a read error. V and J are TRBV29-1 and TRBJ2-7, with D possibly matching TRBD2 (5 bases). CDR1 SQVTM and CDR2 ANQGSEA come from the germline V gene. CDR3 size: 13 residues. The CDR3 spells CSVGLDTGYEQYF. The CDR3 coding sequence is TGTAGCGTGGGCCTCGACACGGGTTACGAGCAGTACTTC.

The chain recombines TRBV11-2 with TRBJ2-7; unclear D gene. The CDR3 consists of 13 residues. Per germline, CDR1 SGHAT and CDR2 FQNNGV. DNA of the CDR3: TGTGGCACCAACTTAGAAAGGCGCGCCGAGCAGTACTTC. Its protein product is CGTNLERRAEQYF.

This clonotype was recorded a few times. V usage is TRBV4-1 and J usage is TRBJ1-1; no clear D. The V and J ends lost 0 bases and 2 bases respectively, with 10 bases between them. This CDR3 contains 15 residues. From germline, CDR1 is MGHRA and CDR2 YSYEKL. CDR3 sequence (DNA): TGCGCCAGCAGCCAAGATTACACAGCTAACACTGAAGCTTTCTTT. Its translation: CASSQDYTANTEAFF.

This clonotype was seen a handful of times. The chain has TRBV5-1 and TRBJ1-1; D unclear. The CDR3 sequence is 14 residues long. V was shortened by 3 bases and J by 8 bases, with 17 bases between the two germline ends. From germline, CDR1 is SGHRS and CDR2 YFSETQ. CDR3 residues: CASSSPGGVSEAFF. CDR3 nucleotides: TGCGCCAGCAGCTCCCCCGGTGGGGTTTCCGAAGCTTTCTTT.

On this clonotype itself: An end of the junction does not agree with germline; a read error may underlie this. V is TRBV29-1 and J is TRBJ2-7; 10 bases align to TRBD1. Per germline, CDR1 SQVTM and CDR2 ANQGSEA. This CDR3 has 15 residues. CDR3 in DNA: TGCAGCGTTCAAGAAGAAGGACAGGGGGACTATGAGCAGTACTTC. Residues: CSVQEEGQGDYEQYF.

About this clonotype: At one boundary the junction diverges from the germline segment, which might be a read error. The chain links TRBV5-1 to TRBJ2-7; D might be TRBD1 or TRBD2, each matching 5 bases. Per the germline V gene, CDR1 is SGHRS and CDR2 is YFSETQ. The CDR3 length is 14 residues. CDR3 in DNA: TGCGTCAGCAGCACGGGGACGGACTCCTACGAGCAGTACTTC. Encoded protein: CVSSTGTDSYEQYF.

The count of this clonotype is one. Lacking the conserved final phenylalanine or tryptophan, this CDR3 likely reflects a read error. V is TRBV12-3 or TRBV12-4 and J is TRBJ2-7; unclear D gene. The CDR3 is 12 residues long. The CDR3 DNA sequence: TGTACCAGCAGTTTAGCCGCAGACGAGCAGTACCTC. It is translated as CTSSLAADEQYL.

The chain combines TRBV4-2 with TRBJ2-5; no clear D. This CDR3 region has 14 residues. V was pared by 8 bases and J by 3 bases, with 16 bases between. CDR1 is LGHNA, CDR2 YNFKEQ, per germline. CDR3 sequence: CASDPQAGEETQYF. The CDR3, as DNA: TGTGCCAGCGACCCCCAGGCCGGAGAAGAGACCCAGTACTTC.

On this clonotype itself: At one end, the junction sequence differs from germline, possibly due to a read error. CDR3 DNA sequence: TGTGCCAGCAGCCTAACTTATGAAGCTTCCTTT. Translation gives CASSLTYEASF. The V and J genes are TRBV12-3 or TRBV12-4 and TRBJ1-1, with D unclear. The CDR3 runs 11 residues.

In this sample, this clonotype turned up a few times. Being one base from a much bigger clone, this may be a read error. J is TRBJ2-1 and V is TRBV6-2 or TRBV6-3; D gene unclear. Germline V gives CDR1 MNHEY, CDR2 SVGEGT. This CDR3 contains 11 residues. Trimming stripped 10 bases from V and 7 bases from J, with 11 bases between. CDR3 sequence: CANSRLNEQFF. The CDR3 bases are TGTGCCAACAGCAGATTAAATGAGCAGTTCTTC.

As regards this clonotype: Being one base from a much bigger clone, this may be a read error. The CDR3 sequence is CASSGNQETQYF. The CDR3 DNA reads as TGCGCCAGCAGTGGGAACCAAGAGACCCAGTACTTC. This sequence joins TRBV10-1 and TRBJ2-5; D gene unclear. V gave up 4 bases and J gave up 0 bases, with 3 bases separating them. Per the germline V gene, CDR1 is WNHNN and CDR2 is SYGVQD (reference sequence). The CDR3 is 12 amino acids.

A remark on this clonotype: Likely a read error: the CDR3 ends without its conserved phenylalanine or tryptophan. Because the CDR3's place on the DNA is in doubt, the DNA is left out and the CDR3 is given as listed by TCRdb. This sequence joins TRBV4-2 and TRBJ2-1; TRBD1 is the table's D call and was not checked against the DNA. Germline loops: CDR1 LGHNA, CDR2 YNFKEQ. Inclusive of both ends, the CDR3 amounts to 15 amino acids. The CDR3 is CASSQLEGAGNVQLY.

This clonotype was detected only once. The chain has TRBV10-3 and TRBJ1-1, with 10 bases aligning to TRBD1. The germline V gene has CDR1 ENHRY and CDR2 SYGVKD. With V trimmed by 6 bases and J by 1 base, 2 bases remained unmatched. This CDR3 contains 14 residues. The CDR3 DNA is TGTGCCATCAGCAGGGACAGGGGGAACACTGAAGCTTTCTTT. Translation: CAISRDRGNTEAFF.

The chain links TRBV28 to TRBJ2-7; 7 bases align to TRBD1. Losses at the gene ends were 10 bases for V and 6 bases for J; bases not matched to a gene: 9. CDR3 length equals 12 residues. Germline V gene data show CDR1 as MDHEN and CDR2 as SYDVKM. The CDR3, as DNA: TGTGCCACCTTAGACCACAGGGGCGAGCAGTACTTC. Its translation: CATLDHRGEQYF.

On this clonotype itself: This CDR3 is missing its conserved last phenylalanine or tryptophan, likely due to a read error. V and J are TRBV12-3 or TRBV12-4 and TRBJ2-5; D gene uncertain. Trimming removed 10 bases at V and 5 bases at J, with 17 bases between. This CDR3 has 13 amino acids. The CDR3 DNA reads as TGTGCCATCACCCCCGGCCATGTGGAGACCCAGTACCTC. As protein: CAITPGHVETQYL.

This clonotype was detected only once. At one boundary the junction diverges from the germline segment, which might be a read error. The J gene is TRBJ2-5, the V gene TRBV4-2; 12 positions agree with TRBD1. Germline V gene data show CDR1 as LGHNA and CDR2 as YNFKEQ. CDR3 length: 16 residues. As DNA, the CDR3 is TGTACCAGCAGCCCTTACCGGGACAGGGGGCGGGAGACCCAGTACTTC. This encodes CTSSPYRDRGRETQYF.

Regarding this clonotype: The CDR3 carries no conserved terminal phenylalanine or tryptophan, so it likely arises from a read error. The gene calls are TRBV11-2 and TRBJ2-1; 7 bases line up with TRBD2. CDR1 is SGHAT and CDR2 is FQNNGV in the germline V gene. The CDR3 runs to 14 residues. The CDR3 DNA is TGTACCAGCAGCTTAGCAGGGACTACCAATGAGCAGTTCATC. This translates into CTSSLAGTTNEQFI.

This clonotype was seen a few times. A clone one base away is much larger, so this may be a read error. This sequence joins TRBV6-1 and TRBJ1-5; weak D call: TRBD2 (5 bases). The DNA end is a closer match to TRBJ2-3, so the J assignment may be wrong. Germline loops: CDR1 MNHNS, CDR2 SASEGT. The CDR3 sequence is 13 residues long. Here the CDR3 DNA reads TGTGCCAGCAGTGATATGAGGGATCAGCCCCAGTATTTT. It yields the protein CASSDMRDQPQYF.